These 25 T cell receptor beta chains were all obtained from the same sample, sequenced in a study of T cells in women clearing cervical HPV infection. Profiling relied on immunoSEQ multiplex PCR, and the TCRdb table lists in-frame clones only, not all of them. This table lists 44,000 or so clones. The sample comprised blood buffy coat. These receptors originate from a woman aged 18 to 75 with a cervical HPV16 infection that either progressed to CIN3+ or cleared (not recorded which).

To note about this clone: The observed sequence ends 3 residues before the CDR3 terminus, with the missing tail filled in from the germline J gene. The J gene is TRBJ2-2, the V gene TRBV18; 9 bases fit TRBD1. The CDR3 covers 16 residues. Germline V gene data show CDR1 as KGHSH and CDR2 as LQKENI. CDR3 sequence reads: CASSPRNRDRDEKLFF. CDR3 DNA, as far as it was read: TGTGCCAGCTCACCCCGTAACCGGGACAGGGACGAAAAG.

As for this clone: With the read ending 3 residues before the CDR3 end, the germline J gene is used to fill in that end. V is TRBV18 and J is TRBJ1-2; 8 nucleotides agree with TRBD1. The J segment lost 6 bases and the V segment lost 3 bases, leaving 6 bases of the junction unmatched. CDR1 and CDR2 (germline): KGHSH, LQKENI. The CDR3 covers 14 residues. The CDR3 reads CASSPDREGHGYTF. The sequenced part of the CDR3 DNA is TGTGCCAGCTCACCGGACAGGGAAGGACATGGC.

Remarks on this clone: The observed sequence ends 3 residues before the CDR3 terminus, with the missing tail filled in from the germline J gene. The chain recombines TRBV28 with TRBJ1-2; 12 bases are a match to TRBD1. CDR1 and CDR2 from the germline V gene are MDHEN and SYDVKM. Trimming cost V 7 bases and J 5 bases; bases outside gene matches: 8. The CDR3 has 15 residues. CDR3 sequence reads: CASTTGTGGGYGYTF. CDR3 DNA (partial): TGTGCCAGCACCACCGGGACAGGGGGCGGTTATGGC.

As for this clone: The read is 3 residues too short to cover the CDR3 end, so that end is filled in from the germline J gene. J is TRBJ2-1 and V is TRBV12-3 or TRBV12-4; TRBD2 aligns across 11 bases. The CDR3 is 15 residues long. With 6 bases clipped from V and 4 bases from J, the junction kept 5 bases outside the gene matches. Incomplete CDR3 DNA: TGTGCCAGCAGACCTAGCGGGGGGCATTACAATGAG. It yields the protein CASRPSGGHYNE. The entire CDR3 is CASRPSGGHYNEQFF.

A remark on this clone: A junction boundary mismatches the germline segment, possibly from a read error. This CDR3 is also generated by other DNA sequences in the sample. The CDR3 is CASSPSYGQHGNTIYF. The sequenced part of the CDR3 DNA is TGCGCCAGCAGCCCTAGCTACGGACAGCATGGAAACACT. The chain links TRBV5-1 to TRBJ1-3, with a possible D match to TRBD1 (6 bases). The read ends 3 residues shy of where the CDR3 ends; the end is completed using the germline J gene. The CDR3 covers 16 residues. Germline V CDR1 and CDR2: SGHRS, YFSETQ.

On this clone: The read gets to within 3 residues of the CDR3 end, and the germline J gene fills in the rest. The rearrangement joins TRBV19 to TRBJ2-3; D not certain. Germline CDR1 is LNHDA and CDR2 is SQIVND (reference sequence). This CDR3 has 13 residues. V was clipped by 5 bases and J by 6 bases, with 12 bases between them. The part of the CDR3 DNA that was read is TGTGCCAGTAGTCCATCGACGCGGGATACG. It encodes CASSPSTRDT. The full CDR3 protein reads CASSPSTRDTQYF.

The part of the CDR3 DNA that was read is TGTGCCAGCAGCCCCGAACGAAGGGATACG. This translates into CASSPERRDT. The complete CDR3 sequence is CASSPERRDTQYF. The V gene is TRBV7-3, the J gene TRBJ2-3; D not resolved. The read falls 3 residues short of the CDR3 end, and the missing part is taken from the germline J gene. Germline values: CDR1 SGHTA, CDR2 FQGTGA. The V and J ends lost 5 bases and 6 bases respectively, with 12 bases between them. The CDR3 totals 13 residues.

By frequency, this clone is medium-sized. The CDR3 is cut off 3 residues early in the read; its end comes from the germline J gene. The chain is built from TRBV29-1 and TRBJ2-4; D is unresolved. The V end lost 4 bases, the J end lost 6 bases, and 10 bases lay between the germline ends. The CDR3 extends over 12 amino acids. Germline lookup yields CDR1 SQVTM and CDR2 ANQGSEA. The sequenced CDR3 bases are TGCAGCGTTGTGTGGCGGTCAAACATT. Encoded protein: CSVVWRSNI. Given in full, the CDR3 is CSVVWRSNIQYF.

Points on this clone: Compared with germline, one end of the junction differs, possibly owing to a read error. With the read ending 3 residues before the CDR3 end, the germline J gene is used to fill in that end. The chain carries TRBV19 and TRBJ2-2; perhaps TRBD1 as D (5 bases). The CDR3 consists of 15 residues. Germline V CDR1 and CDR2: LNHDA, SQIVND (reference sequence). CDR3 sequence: CASSRLESGANVLFF. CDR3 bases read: TGTGCTAGTAGTAGGTTGGAGTCTGGGGCCAACGTG.

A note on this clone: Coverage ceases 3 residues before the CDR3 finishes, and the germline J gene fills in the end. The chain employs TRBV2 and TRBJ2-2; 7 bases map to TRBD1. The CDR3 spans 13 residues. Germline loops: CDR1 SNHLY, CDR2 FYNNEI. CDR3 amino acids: CAGTGTVNSPLFF. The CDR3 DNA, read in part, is TGTGCCGGGACCGGGACAGTTAATTCACCG.

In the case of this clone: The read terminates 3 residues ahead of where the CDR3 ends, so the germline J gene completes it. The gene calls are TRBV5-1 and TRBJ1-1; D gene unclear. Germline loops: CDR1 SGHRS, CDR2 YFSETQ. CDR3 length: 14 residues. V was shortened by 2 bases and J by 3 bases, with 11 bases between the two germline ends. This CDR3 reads CASSLAPGYTEAFF. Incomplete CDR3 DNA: TGCGCCAGCAGCTTAGCCCCCGGGTACACTGAA.

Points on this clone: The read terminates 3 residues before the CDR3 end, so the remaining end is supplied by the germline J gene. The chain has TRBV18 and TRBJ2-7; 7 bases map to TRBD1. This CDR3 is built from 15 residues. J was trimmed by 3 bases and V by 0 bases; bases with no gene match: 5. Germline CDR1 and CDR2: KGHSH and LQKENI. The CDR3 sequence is CASSPPAQGFYEQYF. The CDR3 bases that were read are TGTGCCAGCTCACCACCGGCACAGGGGTTCTACGAG.

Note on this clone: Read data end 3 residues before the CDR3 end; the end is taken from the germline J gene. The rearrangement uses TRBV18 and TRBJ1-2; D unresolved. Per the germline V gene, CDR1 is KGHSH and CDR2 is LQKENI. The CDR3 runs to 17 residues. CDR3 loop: CASSPPTTTRTADTYTF. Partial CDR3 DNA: TGTGCCAGCTCACCACCCACCACTACTCGAACGGCAGATACC.

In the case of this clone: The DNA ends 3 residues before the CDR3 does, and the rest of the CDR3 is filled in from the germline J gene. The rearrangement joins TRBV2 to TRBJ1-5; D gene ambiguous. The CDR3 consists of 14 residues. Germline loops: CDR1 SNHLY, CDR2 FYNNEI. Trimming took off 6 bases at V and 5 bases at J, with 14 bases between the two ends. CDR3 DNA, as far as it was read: TGTGCCAGCAGAAGGTCGGTAAGGGATCAGCCC. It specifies CASRRSVRDQP. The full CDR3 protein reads CASRRSVRDQPQHF.

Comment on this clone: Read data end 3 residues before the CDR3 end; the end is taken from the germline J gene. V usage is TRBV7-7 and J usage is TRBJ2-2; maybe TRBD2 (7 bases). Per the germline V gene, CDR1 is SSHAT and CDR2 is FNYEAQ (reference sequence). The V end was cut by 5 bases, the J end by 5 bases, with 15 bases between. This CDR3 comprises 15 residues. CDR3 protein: CASSLRGGITGELFF. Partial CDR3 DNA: TGTGCCAGCAGCCTGAGGGGGGGTATAACCGGGGAG.

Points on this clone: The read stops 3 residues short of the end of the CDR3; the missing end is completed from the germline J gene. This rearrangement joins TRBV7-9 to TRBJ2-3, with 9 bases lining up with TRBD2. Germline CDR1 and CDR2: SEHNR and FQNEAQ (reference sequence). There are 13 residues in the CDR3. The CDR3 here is CASRLAGSETQYF. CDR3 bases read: TGTGCCAGCAGGCTAGCGGGGTCTGAGACG.

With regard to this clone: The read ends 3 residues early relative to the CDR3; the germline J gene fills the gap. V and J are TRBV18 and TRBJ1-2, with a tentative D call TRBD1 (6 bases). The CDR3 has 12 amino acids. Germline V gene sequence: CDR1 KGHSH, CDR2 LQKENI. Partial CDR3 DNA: TGTGCCAGCTCACGGGCAGGGGATACC. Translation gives CASSRAGDT. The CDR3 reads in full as CASSRAGDTYTF. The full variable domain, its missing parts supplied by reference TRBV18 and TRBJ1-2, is NAGVMQNPRHLVRRRGQEARLRCSPMKGHSHVYWYRQLPEEGLKFMVYLQKENIIDESGMPKERFSAEFPKEGPSILRIQQVVRGDSAAYFCASSRAGDTYTFGSGTRLTVV.

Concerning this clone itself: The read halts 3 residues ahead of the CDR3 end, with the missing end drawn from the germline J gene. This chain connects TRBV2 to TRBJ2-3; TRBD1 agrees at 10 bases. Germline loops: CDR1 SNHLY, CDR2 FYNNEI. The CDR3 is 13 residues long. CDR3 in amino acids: CASRGTGAETQYF. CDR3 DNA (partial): TGTGCCAGCAGGGGGACAGGGGCCGAGACG.

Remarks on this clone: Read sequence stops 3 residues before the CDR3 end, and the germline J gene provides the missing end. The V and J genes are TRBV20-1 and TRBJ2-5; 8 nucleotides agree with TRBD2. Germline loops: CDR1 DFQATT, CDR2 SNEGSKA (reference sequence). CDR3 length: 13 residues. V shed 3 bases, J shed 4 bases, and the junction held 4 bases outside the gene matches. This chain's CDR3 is CSASGGAPETQYF. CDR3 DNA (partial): TGCAGTGCTAGCGGGGGGGCCCCAGAGACC.

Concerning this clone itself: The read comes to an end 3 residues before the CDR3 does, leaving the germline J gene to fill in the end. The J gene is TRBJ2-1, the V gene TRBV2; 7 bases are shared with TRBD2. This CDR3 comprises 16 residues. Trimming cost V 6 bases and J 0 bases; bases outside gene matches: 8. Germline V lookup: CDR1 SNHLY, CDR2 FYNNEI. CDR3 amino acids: CASRGREGFSYNEQFF. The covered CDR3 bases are TGTGCCAGCAGGGGCAGGGAGGGTTTCTCCTACAATGAG.

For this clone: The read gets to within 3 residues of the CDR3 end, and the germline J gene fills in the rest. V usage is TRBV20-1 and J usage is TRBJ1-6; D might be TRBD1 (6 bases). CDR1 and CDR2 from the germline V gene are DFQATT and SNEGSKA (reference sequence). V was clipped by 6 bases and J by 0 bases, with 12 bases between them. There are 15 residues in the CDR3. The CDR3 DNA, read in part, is TGCAGTGCCTACGGACAGAGCTCCTATAATTCACCC. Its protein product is CSAYGQSSYNSP. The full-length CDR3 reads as CSAYGQSSYNSPLHF.

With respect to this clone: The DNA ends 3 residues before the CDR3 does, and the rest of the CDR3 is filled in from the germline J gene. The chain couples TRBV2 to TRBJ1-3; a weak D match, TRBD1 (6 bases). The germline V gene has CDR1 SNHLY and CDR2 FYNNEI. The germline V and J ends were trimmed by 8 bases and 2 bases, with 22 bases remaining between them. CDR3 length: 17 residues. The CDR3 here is CASDPQGRIRAGNTIYF. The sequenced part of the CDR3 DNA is TGTGCCAGCGACCCACAGGGTCGAATTAGGGCTGGAAACACC. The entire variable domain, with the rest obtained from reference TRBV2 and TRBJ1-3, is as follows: EPEVTQTPSHQVTQMGQEVILRCVPISNHLYFYWYRQILGQKVEFLVSFYNNEISEKSEIFDDQFSVERPDGSNFTLKIRSTKLEDSAMYFCASDPQGRIRAGNTIYFGEGSWLTVV.

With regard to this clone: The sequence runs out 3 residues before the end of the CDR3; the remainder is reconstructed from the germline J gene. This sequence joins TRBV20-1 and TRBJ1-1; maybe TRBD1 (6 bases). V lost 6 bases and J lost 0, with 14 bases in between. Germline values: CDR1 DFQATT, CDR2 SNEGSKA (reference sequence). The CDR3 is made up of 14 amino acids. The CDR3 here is CSAQPGHMNTEAFF. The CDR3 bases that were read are TGCAGTGCGCAGCCGGGACACATGAACACTGAA.

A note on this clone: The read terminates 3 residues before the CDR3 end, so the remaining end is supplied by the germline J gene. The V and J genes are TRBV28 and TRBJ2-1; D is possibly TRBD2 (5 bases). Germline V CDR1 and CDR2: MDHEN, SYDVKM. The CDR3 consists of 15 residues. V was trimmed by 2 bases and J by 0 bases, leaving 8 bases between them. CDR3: CASSLQRSSYNEQFF. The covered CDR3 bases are TGTGCCAGCAGTTTACAGCGGAGCTCCTACAATGAG.

The CDR3 DNA, read in part, is TGTGCCAGCAGTGAAGGGCAGGGTACTACCTACGAG. Its translation: CASSEGQGTTYE. The full CDR3 protein is CASSEGQGTTYEQYF. This chain joins TRBV2 and TRBJ2-7, with a weak D call TRBD1 (5 bases). The read terminates 3 residues before the CDR3 end, so the remaining end is supplied by the germline J gene. Per germline, CDR1 SNHLY and CDR2 FYNNEI. V was trimmed by 1 base and J by 2 bases, leaving 12 bases between them. The CDR3 loop spans 15 amino acids.